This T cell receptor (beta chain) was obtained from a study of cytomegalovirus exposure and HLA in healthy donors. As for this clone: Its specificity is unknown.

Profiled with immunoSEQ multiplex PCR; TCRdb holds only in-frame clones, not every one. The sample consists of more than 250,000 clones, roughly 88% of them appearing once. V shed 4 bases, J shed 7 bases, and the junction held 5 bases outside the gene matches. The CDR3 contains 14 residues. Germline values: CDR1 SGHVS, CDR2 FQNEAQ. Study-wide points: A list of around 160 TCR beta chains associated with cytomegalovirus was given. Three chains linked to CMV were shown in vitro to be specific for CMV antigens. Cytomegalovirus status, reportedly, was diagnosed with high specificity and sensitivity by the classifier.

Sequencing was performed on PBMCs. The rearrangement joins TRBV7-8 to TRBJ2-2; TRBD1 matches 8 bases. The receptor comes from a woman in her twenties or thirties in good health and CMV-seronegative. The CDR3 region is CASSSRQGSGELFF. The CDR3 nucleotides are TGTGCCAGCAGCTCGAGACAGGGGAGCGGGGAGCTGTTTTTT.